The present T cell receptor beta chain was sequenced within a study of blood T cell repertoires in COVID-19 (dated by TCRdb to about 2020). Notes on the research overall: Samples covering the acute and convalescent phases of COVID-19 were provided by collaborators in the United States, Italy and Spain. The material from the prospective study consisted of cDNA or gDNA derived from T cells, B-cell-depleted T cells, or PBMCs. Subjects who had been exposed to COVID-19, were actively infected with it, or had recovered from it provided the deeply sampled blood TCRbeta repertoires that made up the dataset. A freely available public database, intended as a resource for researchers studying the immune response to SARS-CoV-2, is where the repertoires were released. Samples came from the ongoing ImmuneRACE study (first 160 participants) plus 1,254 subjects from 6 global collaborators. A de-identified subject ID, COVID-19 status, age in years and sex were almost always included in the sample metadata. Where HLA class I and class II types were available, the types were taken from metadata supplied by the sample provider, not from assay-based typing. What the authors observed across the whole study: The quantity of clinical and demographic metadata differed by source and by participant and was supplied without curation.

The CDR3 starts with the cysteine, ends with the phenylalanine, and has 13 residues. The entry retains the CDR3 DNA only, 39 bases that are in frame from base 1. Reading the germline V gene (reference sequence) gives CDR1 MNHEY and CDR2 SMNVEV. Cut back by 6 bases and 0 bases, the V and J ends lie 6 bases apart. Each collaborating institution followed its own protocols to collect whole blood in K2EDTA tubes. Collaborator samples were shipped for TCRbeta analysis as frozen whole blood, isolated PBMCs, or DNA extracted from either sample type. A note on this clone: Its target antigen remains unknown. Qualities for individual bases were not recorded, and no much larger clone is one base off.

The immunoSEQ Assay, a bias-controlled multiplex PCR, was used to amplify TCRbeta CDR3 regions from genomic DNA. Regarding the original processing steps: The number of nucleated cells in each sample was estimated by amplification of reference gene primers within the assay. Sequence reads were collapsed and filtered to measure the absolute abundance of every unique TCRbeta CDR3 rearrangement. For each sample, productive Simpson clonality was calculated as the square root of Simpson's diversity index over productive rearrangements. TCRdb limited this immuneACCESS table to in-frame rearrangements with V and J called. A share of clones is missing; checked studies link under half to unresolved V genes, and the rest is unexplained. V, J and clone size reflect that table, while D and trimming were determined from the DNA. Across this sample there are approximately 130,000 clones, with about 86% seen only once. The ten largest clones represent 2% to 2.5% of the sample.

The TCR originated in a woman aged 45-65 years with acute or convalescent COVID-19. The sample was peripheral blood. The V and J genes are TRBV27 and TRBJ2-4; too little of a D gene remains to name it. The DNA is as follows: TGTGCCAGCAGCCAACTAGCCAAAAACATTCAGTACTTC. Its amino acids are CASSQLAKNIQYF.